This is a list of T cell receptor beta chains from one sample in a study of OX40 agonist ivuxolimab in advanced cancers. Measured with immunoSEQ multiplex PCR; TCRdb has only the in-frame clones, and not every one. The data hold about 120,000 clones, with around 91% observed a single time. Source: CD4+ or CD8+ T cells sorted from blood, taken in a trial of the OX40 agonist ivuxolimab. The receptors were sampled from an adult with an advanced solid tumor such as melanoma, head and neck, liver or kidney cancer. The CDR3 runs from the conserved cysteine through the conserved F or W. D genes are given only for firm matches. Not every row has a clone size; where given, it reads once, few, many or a size class.

clone_size,v_call,j_call,d_call,cdr3_nt,cdr3_aa
once,TRBV10-2,TRBJ1-1,-,TGCGCCAGCTCCCGGAACACTGAAGCTTTCTTT,CASSRNTEAFF
-,TRBV27,TRBJ2-1,TRBD2,TGTGCCAGCAGTTTTACTAGCGGGGGTTACAATGAGCAGTTCTTC,CASSFTSGGYNEQFF
-,TRBV2,TRBJ1-2,-,TGTGCCAGCAGGATGACGGGCTATGGCTACACCTTC,CASRMTGYGYTF
-,TRBV9,TRBJ2-5,TRBD2,TGTGCCAGCAGCGTAGCCCCTAGCGGGGGGTACCAAGAGACCCAGTACTTC,CASSVAPSGGYQETQYF
-,TRBV6-5,TRBJ2-7,-,TGTGCCAGCAGTCGGGGAAACTCCTACGAGCAGTACTTC,CASSRGNSYEQYF
-,TRBV6-1,TRBJ2-2,-,TGTGCCAGCATCGGGACACCGAACACCGGGGAGCTGTTTTTT,CASIGTPNTGELFF
-,TRBV21-1,TRBJ1-2,-,TGTGCCAGCAGCACGTCGAGAAACCGTCCCGGGACAGGGACCGGGGGCTACACCTTC,CASSTSRNRPGTGTGGYTF
-,TRBV6-6,TRBJ1-1,-,TGTGCCAGCAGTTACGGGGCCCGGAACACTGAAGCTTTCTTT,CASSYGARNTEAFF
few,TRBV10-1,TRBJ2-1,TRBD1,TGCGCCAGCAAGGGACAGGGTTGGGATGAGCAGTTCTTC,CASKGQGWDEQFF
-,TRBV7-9,TRBJ2-2,TRBD1,TGTGCCAGCATGCGGACAGGGGTCACCGGGGAGCTGTTTTTT,CASMRTGVTGELFF
-,TRBV4-3,TRBJ2-6,-,TGCGCCAGCAGCCAGACAAGGATTAAAAACTCTGGGGCCAACGTCCTGACTTTC,CASSQTRIKNSGANVLTF
-,TRBV6-5,TRBJ2-5,-,TGTGCCAGCAGGGGATTACGCTCTGGGGGGGAGACCCAGTACTTC,CASRGLRSGGETQYF
-,TRBV19,TRBJ1-1,-,TGTGCCAGTAGTGCACAGTCCCACACTGAAGCTTTCTTT,CASSAQSHTEAFF
once,TRBV28,TRBJ2-1,TRBD2,TGTGCCAGCAGTCTGGCGGGGGGGTACAATGAGCAGTTCTTC,CASSLAGGYNEQFF
-,TRBV5-1,TRBJ1-2,-,TGCGCCAGCAGCCCCGAGGTCACAGGGAGCTATGGCTACACCTTC,CASSPEVTGSYGYTF
once,TRBV6-5,TRBJ1-6,TRBD1,TGTGCCAGCAGCCTCGGACAGGTTAATTCACCCCTCCACTTT,CASSLGQVNSPLHF
-,TRBV28,TRBJ1-2,-,TGTGCCACCCACCCCACAGGGCGGTTAGGCTACACCTTC,CATHPTGRLGYTF
-,TRBV13,TRBJ1-6,-,TGTGCCAGCAGCTTAAGGACGGGAGGCAATTCACCCCTCCACTTT,CASSLRTGGNSPLHF